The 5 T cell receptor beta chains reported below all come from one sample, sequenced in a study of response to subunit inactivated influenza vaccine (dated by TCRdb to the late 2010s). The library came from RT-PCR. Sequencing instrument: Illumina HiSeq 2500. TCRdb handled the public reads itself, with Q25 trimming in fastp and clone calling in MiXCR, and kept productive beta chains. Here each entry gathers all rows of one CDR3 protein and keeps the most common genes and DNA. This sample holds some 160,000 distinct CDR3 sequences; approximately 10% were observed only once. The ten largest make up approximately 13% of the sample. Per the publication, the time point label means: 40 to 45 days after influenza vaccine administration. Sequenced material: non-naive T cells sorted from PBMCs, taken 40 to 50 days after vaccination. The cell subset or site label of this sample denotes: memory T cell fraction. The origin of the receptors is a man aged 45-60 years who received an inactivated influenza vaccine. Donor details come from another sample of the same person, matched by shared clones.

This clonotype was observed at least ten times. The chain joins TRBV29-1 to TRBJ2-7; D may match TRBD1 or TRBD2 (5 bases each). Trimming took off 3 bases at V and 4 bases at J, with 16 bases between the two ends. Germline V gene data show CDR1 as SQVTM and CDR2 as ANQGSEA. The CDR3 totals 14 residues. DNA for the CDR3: TGCAGCGTTGAGTCTGTGGGGGAGACTTACGAGCAGTACTTC. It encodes CSVESVGETYEQYF.

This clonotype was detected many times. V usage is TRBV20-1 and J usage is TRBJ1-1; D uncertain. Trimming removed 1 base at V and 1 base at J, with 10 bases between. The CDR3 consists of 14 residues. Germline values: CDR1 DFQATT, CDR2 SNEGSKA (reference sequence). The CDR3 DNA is TGCAGTGCTAGAGGCCCGGGGAGGAACACTGAAGCTTTCTTT. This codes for CSARGPGRNTEAFF.

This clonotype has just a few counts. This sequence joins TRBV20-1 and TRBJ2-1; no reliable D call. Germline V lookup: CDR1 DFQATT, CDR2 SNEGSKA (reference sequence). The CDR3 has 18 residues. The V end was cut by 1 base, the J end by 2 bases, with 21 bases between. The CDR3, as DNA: TGCAGTGCTAGAGTCATTCCCGGCGGTGGAGAGGCCTACAATGAGCAGTTCTTC. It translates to CSARVIPGGGEAYNEQFF.

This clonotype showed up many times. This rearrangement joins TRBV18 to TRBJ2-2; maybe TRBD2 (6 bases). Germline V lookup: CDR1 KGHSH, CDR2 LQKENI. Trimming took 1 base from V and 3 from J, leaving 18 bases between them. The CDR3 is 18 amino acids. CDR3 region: CASSPRARGIRDTGELFF. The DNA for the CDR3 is TGTGCCAGCTCACCACGTGCGCGCGGGATACGTGACACCGGGGAGCTGTTTTTT.

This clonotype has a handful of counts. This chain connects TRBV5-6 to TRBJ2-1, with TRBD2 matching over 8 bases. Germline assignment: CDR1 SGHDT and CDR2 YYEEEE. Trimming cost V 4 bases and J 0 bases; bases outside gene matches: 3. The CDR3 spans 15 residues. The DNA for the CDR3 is TGTGCCAGCAGCCATAGCGGGGCCTCCTACAATGAGCAGTTCTTC. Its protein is CASSHSGASYNEQFF.